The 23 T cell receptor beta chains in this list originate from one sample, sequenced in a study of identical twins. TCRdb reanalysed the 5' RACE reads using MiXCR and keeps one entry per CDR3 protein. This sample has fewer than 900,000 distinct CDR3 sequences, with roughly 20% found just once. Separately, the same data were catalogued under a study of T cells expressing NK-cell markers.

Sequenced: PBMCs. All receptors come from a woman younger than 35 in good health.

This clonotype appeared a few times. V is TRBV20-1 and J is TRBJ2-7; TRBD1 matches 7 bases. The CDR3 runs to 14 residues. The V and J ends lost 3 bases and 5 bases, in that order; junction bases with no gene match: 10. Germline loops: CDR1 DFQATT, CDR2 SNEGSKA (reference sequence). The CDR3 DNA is TGCAGTGCTAGTGGGGTAACAGGGGCCCACGAGCAGTACTTC. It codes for CSASGVTGAHEQYF.

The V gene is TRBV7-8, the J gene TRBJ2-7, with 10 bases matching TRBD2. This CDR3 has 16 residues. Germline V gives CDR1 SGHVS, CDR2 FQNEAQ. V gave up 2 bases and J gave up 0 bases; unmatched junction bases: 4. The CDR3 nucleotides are TGTGCCAGCAGCTTACCTAGCGGGAGCGGCTCCTACGAGCAGTACTTC. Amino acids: CASSLPSGSGSYEQYF.

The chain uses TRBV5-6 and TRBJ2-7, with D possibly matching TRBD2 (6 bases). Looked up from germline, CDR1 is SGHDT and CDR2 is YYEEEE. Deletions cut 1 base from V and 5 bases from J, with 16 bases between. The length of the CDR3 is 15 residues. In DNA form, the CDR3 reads TGTGCCAGCAGCTTGTTTGGGACTCGGAGCGACGAGCAGTACTTC. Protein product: CASSLFGTRSDEQYF.

CDR3 nucleotide sequence: TGTGCCAGCAGGCGTTCCCACGCGAACACCGGGGAGCTGTTTTTT. Translated, it gives CASRRSHANTGELFF. V usage is TRBV7-9 and J usage is TRBJ2-2, with no clear D. CDR1 and CDR2 (germline): SEHNR, FQNEAQ (reference sequence). V shed 6 bases and J shed 0 bases, with 11 bases lying between them. The CDR3 extends over 15 amino acids.

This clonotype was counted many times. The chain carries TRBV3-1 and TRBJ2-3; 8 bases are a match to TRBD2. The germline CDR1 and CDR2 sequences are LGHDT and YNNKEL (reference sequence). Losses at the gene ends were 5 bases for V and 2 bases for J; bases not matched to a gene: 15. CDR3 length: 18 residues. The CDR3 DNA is TGTGCCAGCAGCACCCGTTTGGGAGCGGGGGAAGTCACAGATACGCAGTATTTT. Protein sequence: CASSTRLGAGEVTDTQYF.

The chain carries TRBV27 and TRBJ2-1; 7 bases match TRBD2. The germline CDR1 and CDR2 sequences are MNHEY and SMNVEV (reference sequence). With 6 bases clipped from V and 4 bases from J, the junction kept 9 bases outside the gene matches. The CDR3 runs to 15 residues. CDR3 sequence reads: CASRRLGGGYNEQFF. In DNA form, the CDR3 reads TGTGCCAGCAGGCGACTGGGCGGGGGATACAATGAGCAGTTCTTC.

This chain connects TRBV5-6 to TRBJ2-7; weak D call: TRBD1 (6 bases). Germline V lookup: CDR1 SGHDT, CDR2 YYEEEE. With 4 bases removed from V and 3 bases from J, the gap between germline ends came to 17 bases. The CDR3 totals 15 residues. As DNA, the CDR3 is TGTGCCAGCAGCCCAACGGACAGCTTGTTCTACGAGCAGTACTTC. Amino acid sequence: CASSPTDSLFYEQYF.

CDR3 DNA sequence: TGCGCCAGCGGGACTAACCGCCTCAATGAGCAGTTCTTC. Translating it yields CASGTNRLNEQFF. The chain recombines TRBV5-1 with TRBJ2-1, with 7 nucleotides matching TRBD2. The CDR3 has 13 amino acids. V trimming: 7 bases; J trimming: 6 bases; junction bases outside the gene matches: 7. CDR1 and CDR2 from the germline V gene are SGHRS and YFSETQ.

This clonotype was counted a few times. The CDR3: CASSPRPGTGFGGANVLTF. Here the CDR3 DNA reads TGTGCCAGCAGCCCACGTCCCGGGACAGGGTTCGGCGGGGCCAACGTCCTGACTTTC. This chain links TRBV11-2 with TRBJ2-6, with 9 bases aligning to TRBD1. Looked up from germline, CDR1 is SGHAT and CDR2 is FQNNGV. The V segment lost 5 bases and the J segment 4 bases; nucleotides outside the gene matches: 15. The CDR3 is 19 residues long.

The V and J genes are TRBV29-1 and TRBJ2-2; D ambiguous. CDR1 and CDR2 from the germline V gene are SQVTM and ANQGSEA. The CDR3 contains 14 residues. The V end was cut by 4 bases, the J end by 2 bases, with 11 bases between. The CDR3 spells CSVGVRANTGELFF. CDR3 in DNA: TGCAGCGTTGGGGTTAGGGCTAACACCGGGGAGCTGTTTTTT.

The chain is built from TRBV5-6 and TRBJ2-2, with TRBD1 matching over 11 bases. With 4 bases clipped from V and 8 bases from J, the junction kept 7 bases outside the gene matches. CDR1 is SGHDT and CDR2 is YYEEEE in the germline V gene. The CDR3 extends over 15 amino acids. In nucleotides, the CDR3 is TGTGCCAGCAGCGTTGGGACAGGGGGTGCGGGGGAGCTGTTTTTT. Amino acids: CASSVGTGGAGELFF.

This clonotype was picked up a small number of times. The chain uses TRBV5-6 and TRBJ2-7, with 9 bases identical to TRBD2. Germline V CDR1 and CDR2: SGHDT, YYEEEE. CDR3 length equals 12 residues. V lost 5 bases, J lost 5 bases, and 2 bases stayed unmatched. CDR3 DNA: TGTGCCAGCAGGAGGACTAGCGACGAGCAGTACTTC. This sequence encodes CASRRTSDEQYF.

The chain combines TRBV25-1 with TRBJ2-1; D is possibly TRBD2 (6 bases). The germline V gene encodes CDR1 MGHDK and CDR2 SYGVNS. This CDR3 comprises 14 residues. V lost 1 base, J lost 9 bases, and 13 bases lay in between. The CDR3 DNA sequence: TGTGCCAGCAGTGAATGGTTACGGGGGACTGAGCAGTTCTTC. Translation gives CASSEWLRGTEQFF. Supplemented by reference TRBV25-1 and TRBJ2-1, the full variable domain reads EADIYQTPRYLVIGTGKKITLECSQTMGHDKMYWYQQDPGMELHLIHYSYGVNSTEKGDLSSESTVSRIRTEHFPLTLESARPSHTSQYLCASSEWLRGTEQFFGPGTRLTVL.

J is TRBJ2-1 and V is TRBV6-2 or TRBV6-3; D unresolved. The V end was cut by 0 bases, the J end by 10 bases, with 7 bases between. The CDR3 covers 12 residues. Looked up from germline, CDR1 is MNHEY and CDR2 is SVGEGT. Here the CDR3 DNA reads TGTGCCAGCAGTTACTCAGGGCGAGAGCAGTTCTTC. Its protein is CASSYSGREQFF.

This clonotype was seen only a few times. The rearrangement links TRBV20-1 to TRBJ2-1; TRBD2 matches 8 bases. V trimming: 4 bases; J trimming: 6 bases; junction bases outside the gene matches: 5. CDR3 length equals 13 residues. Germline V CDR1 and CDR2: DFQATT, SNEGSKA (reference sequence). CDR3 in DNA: TGCAGTGCTATCCAGCGGGGGCCCAATGAGCAGTTCTTC. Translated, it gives CSAIQRGPNEQFF.

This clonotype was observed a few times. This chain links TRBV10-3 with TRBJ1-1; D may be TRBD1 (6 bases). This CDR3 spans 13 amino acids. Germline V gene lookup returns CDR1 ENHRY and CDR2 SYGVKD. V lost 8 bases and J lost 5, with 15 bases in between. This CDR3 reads CAIGQGRETEAFF. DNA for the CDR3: TGTGCCATCGGGCAGGGGAGAGAGACTGAAGCTTTCTTT.

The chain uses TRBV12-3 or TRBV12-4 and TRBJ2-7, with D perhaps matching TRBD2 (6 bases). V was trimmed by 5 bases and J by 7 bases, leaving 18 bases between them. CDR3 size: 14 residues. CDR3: CASSPLEEGTEQYF. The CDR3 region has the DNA TGTGCCAGCAGTCCCCTGGAGGAGGGAACGGAGCAGTACTTC.

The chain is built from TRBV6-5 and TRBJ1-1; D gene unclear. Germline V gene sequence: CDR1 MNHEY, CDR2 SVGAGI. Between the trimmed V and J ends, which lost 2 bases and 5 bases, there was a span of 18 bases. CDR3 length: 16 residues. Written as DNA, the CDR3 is TGTGCCAGCAGTTACGGATTCACGTCTGGGAGGACTGAAGCTTTCTTT. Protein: CASSYGFTSGRTEAFF.

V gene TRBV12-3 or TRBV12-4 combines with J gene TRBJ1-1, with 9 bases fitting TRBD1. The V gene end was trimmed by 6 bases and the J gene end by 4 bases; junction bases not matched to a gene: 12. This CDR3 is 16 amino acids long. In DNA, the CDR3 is TGTGCCAGCAGCCGATGGGACAGGGCCTTGGGCACTGAAGCTTTCTTT. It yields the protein CASSRWDRALGTEAFF.

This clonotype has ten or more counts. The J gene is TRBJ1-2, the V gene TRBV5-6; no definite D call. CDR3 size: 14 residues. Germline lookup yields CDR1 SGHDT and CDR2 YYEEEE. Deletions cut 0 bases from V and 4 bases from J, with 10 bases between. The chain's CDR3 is CASSLGWGAYGYTF. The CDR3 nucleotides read TGTGCCAGCAGCTTGGGATGGGGAGCCTATGGCTACACCTTC. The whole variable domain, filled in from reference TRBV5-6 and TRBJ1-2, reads DAGVTQSPTHLIKTRGQQVTLRCSPKSGHDTVSWYQQALGQGPQFIFQYYEEEERQRGNFPDRFSGHQFPNYSSELNVNALLLGDSALYLCASSLGWGAYGYTFGSGTRLTVV.

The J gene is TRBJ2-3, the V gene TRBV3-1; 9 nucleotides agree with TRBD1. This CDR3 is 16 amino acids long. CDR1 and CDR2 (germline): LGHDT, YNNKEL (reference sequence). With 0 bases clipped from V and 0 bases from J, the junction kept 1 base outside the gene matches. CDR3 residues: CASSQDGTGSTDTQYF. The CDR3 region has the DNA TGTGCCAGCAGCCAAGATGGGACAGGGAGCACAGATACGCAGTATTTT.

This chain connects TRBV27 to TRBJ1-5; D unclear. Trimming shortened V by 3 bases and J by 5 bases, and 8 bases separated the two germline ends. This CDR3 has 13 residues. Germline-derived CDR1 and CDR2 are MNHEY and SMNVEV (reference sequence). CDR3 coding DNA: TGTGCCAGCAGTTTTGGGTTCGATCAGCCCCAGCATTTT. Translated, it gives CASSFGFDQPQHF.

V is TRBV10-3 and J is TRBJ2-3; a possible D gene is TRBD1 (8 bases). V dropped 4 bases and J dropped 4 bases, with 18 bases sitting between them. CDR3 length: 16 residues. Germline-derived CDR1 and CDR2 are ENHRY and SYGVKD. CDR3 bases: TGTGCCATCAGTGGCAACCACAGGGGGGGACCAGATACGCAGTATTTT. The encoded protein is CAISGNHRGGPDTQYF.